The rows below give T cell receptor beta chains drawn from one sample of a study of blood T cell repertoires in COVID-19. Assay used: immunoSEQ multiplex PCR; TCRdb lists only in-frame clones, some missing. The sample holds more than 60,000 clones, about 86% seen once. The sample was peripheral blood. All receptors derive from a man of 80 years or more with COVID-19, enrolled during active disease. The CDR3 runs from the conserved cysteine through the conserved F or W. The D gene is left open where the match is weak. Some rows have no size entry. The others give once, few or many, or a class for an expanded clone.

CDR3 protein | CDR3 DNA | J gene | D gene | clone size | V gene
CASSFLGSYGYTF | TGTGCCAGCAGCTTTTTAGGGAGCTATGGCTACACCTTC | TRBJ1-2 | . | . | TRBV7-2
CASSSQPGQETFF | TGTGCCAGCAGCTCTCAGCCGGGACAGGAGACTTTCTTT | TRBJ1-1 | TRBD1 | . | TRBV5-5
CASSEDRATNEKLFF | TGTGCCAGTAGTGAAGACAGGGCAACTAATGAAAAACTGTTTTTT | TRBJ1-4 | TRBD1 | . | TRBV19
CASSPGLALAGGPRGFGDTQYF | TGCGCCAGCAGCCCGGGCCTGGCACTAGCGGGGGGGCCCCGCGGATTTGGAGATACGCAGTATTTT | TRBJ2-3 | TRBD2 | once | TRBV4-1
CASSPGQAIKNYGYTF | TGTGCCAGCAGCCCGGGACAAGCAATAAAAAACTATGGCTACACCTTC | TRBJ1-2 | . | . | TRBV14
CASSQTTGTEAFF | TGTGCCAGCTCACAAACTACAGGGACTGAAGCTTTCTTT | TRBJ1-1 | . | . | TRBV18
CASSTPRETQYF | TGTGCCAGCTCCACCCCCAGGGAGACCCAGTACTTC | TRBJ2-5 | . | . | TRBV18
CASSQDGRDYSPLHF | TGTGCCAGCAGCCAAGATGGCCGCGACTATTCACCCCTCCACTTT | TRBJ1-6 | . | . | TRBV3-1/TRBV3-2
CASSPLGGQGLNTEAFF | TGTGCCAGCTCACCATTGGGCGGGCAGGGGTTGAACACTGAAGCTTTCTTT | TRBJ1-1 | . | . | TRBV18
CASSSPDSPNEQYF | TGTGCCAGCAGCTCTCCGGACAGCCCCAACGAGCAGTACTTC | TRBJ2-7 | . | . | TRBV7-2
CATSRDRGGLTGELFF | TGTGCCACCAGCAGAGATCGGGGGGGCCTCACCGGGGAGCTGTTTTTT | TRBJ2-2 | TRBD2 | . | TRBV15
CASSLVRETQYF | TGTGCCAGCAGCTTAGTGAGAGAGACCCAGTACTTC | TRBJ2-5 | . | . | TRBV7-6
CATRTEDSPLHF | TGTGCCACACGCACGGAGGATTCACCCCTCCACTTT | TRBJ1-6 | . | . | TRBV28
CASSPDEGETQYF | TGTGCCAGCAGCCCGGACGAGGGAGAGACCCAGTACTTC | TRBJ2-5 | . | . | TRBV4-2
CASSWGGGYGYTF | TGTGCCAGCAGTTGGGGGGGCGGCTATGGCTACACCTTC | TRBJ1-2 | . | . | TRBV12-3/TRBV12-4
CASSLEGTGDGYTF | TGTGCCAGCAGCTTAGAAGGGACAGGGGACGGCTACACCTTC | TRBJ1-2 | TRBD1 | once | TRBV11-2
CASSLRQGGNEQFF | TGCGCCAGCAGCTTGAGACAGGGTGGGAATGAGCAGTTCTTC | TRBJ2-1 | TRBD1 | . | TRBV5-1